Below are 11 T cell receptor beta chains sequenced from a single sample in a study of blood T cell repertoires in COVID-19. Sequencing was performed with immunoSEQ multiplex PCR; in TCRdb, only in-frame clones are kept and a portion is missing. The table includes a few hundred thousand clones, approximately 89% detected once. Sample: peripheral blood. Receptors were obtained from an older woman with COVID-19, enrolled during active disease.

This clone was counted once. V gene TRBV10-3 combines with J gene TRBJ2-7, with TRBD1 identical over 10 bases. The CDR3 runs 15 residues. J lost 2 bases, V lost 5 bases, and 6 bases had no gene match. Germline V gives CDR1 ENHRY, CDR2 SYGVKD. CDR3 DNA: TGTGCCATCAGTAAGATAGGACAGGGGGCCTACGAGCAGTACTTC. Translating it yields CAISKIGQGAYEQYF.

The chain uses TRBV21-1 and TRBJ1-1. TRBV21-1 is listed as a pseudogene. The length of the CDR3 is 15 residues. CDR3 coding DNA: TGTGCCAGCAGCCTATCCCGGAGAGGCGGCACTGAAGCTTTCTTT. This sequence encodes CASSLSRRGGTEAFF.

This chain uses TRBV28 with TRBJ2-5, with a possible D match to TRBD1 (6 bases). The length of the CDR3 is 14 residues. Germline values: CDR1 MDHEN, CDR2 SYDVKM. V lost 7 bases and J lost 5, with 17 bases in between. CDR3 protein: CASKYRVNRETQYF. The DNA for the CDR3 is TGTGCCAGCAAATACAGGGTCAATCGGGAGACCCAGTACTTC.

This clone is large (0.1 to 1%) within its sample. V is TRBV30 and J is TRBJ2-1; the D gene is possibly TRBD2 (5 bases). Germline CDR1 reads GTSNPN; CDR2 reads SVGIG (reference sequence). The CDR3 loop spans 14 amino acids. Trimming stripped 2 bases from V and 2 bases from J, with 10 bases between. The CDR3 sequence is CAWSSSGPYNEQFF. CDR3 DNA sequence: TGTGCCTGGAGTTCCAGCGGACCCTACAATGAGCAGTTCTTC. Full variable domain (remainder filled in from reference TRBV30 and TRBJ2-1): SQTIHQWPATLVQPVGSPLSLECTVEGTSNPNLYWYRQAAGRGLQLLFYSVGIGQISSEVPQNLSASRPQDRQFILSSKKLLLSDSGFYLCAWSSSGPYNEQFFGPGTRLTVL.

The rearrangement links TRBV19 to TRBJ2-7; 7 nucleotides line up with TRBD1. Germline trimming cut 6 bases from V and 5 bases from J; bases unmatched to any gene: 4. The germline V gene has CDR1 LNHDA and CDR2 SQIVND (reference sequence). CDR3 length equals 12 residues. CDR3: CASSLTGNEQYF. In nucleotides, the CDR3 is TGTGCCAGTAGCCTGACAGGGAACGAGCAGTACTTC.

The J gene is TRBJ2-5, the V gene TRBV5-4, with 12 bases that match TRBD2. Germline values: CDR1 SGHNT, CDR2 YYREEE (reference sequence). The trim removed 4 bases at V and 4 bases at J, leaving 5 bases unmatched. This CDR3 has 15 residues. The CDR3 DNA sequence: TGTGCCAGCAGCCCCGGACTAGCGGGGCGAGAGACCCAGTACTTC. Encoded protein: CASSPGLAGRETQYF.

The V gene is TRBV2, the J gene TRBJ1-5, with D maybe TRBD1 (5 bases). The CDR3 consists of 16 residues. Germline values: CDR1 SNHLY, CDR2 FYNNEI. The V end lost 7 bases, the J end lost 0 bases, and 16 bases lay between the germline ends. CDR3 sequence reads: CASTGFSANSNQPQHF. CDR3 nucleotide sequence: TGTGCCAGCACAGGGTTTTCGGCTAATAGCAATCAGCCCCAGCATTTT.

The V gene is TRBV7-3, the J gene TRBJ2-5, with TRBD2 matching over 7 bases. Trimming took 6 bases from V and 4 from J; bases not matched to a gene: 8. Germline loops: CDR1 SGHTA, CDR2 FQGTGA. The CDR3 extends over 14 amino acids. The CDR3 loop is CASSSDGGTETQYF. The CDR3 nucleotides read TGTGCCAGCAGTTCCGACGGGGGGACAGAGACCCAGTACTTC.

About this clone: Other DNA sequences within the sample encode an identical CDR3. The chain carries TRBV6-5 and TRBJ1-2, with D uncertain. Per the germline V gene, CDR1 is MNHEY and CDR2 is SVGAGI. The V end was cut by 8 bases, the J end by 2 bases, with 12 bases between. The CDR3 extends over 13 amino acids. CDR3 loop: CASSPGANYGYTF. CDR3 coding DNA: TGTGCCAGCTCCCCGGGAGCCAACTATGGCTACACCTTC.

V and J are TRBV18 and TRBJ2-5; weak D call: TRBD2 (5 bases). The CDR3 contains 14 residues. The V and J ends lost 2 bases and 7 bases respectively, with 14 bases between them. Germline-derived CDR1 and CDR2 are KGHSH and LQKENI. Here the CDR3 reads CASSPEAEVVTQYF. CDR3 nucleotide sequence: TGTGCCAGCTCACCAGAGGCGGAGGTCGTGACCCAGTACTTC.

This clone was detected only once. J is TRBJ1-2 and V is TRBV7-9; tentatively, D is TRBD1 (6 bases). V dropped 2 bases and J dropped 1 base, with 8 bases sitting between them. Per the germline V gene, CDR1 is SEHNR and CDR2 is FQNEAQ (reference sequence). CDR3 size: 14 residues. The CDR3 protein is CASSLQQGNYGYTF. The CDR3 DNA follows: TGTGCCAGCAGCTTACAACAGGGTAACTATGGCTACACCTTC.